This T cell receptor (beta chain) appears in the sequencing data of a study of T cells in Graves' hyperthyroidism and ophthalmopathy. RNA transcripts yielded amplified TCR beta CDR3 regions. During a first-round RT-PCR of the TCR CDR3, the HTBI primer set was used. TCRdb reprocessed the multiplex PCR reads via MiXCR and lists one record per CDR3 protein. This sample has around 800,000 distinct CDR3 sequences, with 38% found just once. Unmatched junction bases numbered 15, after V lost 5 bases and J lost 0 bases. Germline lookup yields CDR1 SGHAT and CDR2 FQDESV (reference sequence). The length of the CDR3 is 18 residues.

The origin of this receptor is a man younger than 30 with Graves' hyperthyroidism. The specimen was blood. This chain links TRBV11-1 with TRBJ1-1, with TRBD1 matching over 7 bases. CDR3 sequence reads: CASSQTRLRGAMNTEAFF. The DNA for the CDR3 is TGTGCCAGCAGCCAAACTCGGCTCAGGGGGGCCATGAACACTGAAGCTTTCTTT.